The clone carrying this T cell receptor (beta chain) was counted only a few times. Its antigen is not identified. The data are from a study of shared clonotypes between healthy human individuals. On the study more broadly: The plates for each donor numbered three CD4 naive, three CD4 memory, two CD8 naive and one CD8 memory.

The study ran the assay at deep level. Sequencing was performed with immunoSEQ multiplex PCR; in TCRdb, only in-frame clones are kept and a portion is missing. Of a few million clones in the sample, about 93% were seen once. Naive CD8 populations comprised CD45RO-negative cells positively selected for CCR7, excluding terminally differentiated effector memory CD45RA+ cells. Study results and limitations: Against clonotypes common to all four donors, non-shared ones had lower generation probabilities.

V lost 5 bases and J lost 5, with 12 bases in between. CDR3 length: 14 amino acids. Germline V gene data show CDR1 as SGHAT and CDR2 as FQNNGV. Sequencing was performed on naive CD8+ T cells from PBMCs. The receptor comes from a man aged 18 to 30 in good health. Some clones in this sample may be carry-over from other donors' samples. The chain uses TRBV11-2 and TRBJ1-4; perhaps TRBD1 as D (6 bases). For the CDR3, the DNA is TGTGCCAGCAGCGTGACAGGATTGAATGAAAAACTGTTTTTT. Its protein is CASSVTGLNEKLFF.